This T cell receptor beta chain was found in a study of CD8 T cells in ankylosing spondylitis. The study's findings and limits: A TCR beta motif made of 7 to 9 highly homologous variants seemed typical of ankylosing spondylitis blood. Several of the motif variants were reported before in synovial fluid and blood from reactive arthritis.

The authors made TCR beta libraries by quantitative 5'-RACE with molecular barcodes. MiXCR was run by TCRdb on the 5' RACE reads, yielding one entry per CDR3 protein. The data show some 400,000 distinct CDR3 sequences, approximately 20% seen once. On this clonotype: Its specificity is unknown.

Sequencing was carried out using blood, either unsorted or a sorted T cell fraction (not recorded which). The TCR was taken from a male donor with ankylosing spondylitis.

The CDR3 loop reads CSAHGPTSGTDTQYF. The CDR3 coding sequence is TGCAGTGCCCACGGGCCTACTAGCGGCACAGATACGCAGTATTTT. The rearrangement uses TRBV20-1 and TRBJ2-3; 7 nucleotides align to TRBD2. Germline CDR1 is DFQATT and CDR2 is SNEGSKA (reference sequence). V was clipped by 6 bases and J by 1 base; unmatched bases: 10. The CDR3 spans 15 residues.